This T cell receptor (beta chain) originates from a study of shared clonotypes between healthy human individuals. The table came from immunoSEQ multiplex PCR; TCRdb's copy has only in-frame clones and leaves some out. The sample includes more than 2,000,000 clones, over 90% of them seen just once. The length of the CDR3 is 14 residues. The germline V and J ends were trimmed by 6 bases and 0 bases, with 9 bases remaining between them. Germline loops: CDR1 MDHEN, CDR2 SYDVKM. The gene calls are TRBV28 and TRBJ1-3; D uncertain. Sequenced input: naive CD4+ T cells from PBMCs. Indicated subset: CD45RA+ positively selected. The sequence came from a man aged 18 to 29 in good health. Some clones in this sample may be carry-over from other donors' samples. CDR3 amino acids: CASSIVSSGNTIYF. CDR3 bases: TGTGCCAGCAGCATCGTTAGCTCTGGAAACACCATATATTTT.